The sequence of this T cell receptor beta chain was determined in a study of shared clonotypes between healthy human individuals. The J segment lost 0 bases and the V segment lost 2 bases, leaving 10 bases of the junction unmatched. The CDR3 spans 18 residues. CDR1 is LNHDA and CDR2 is SQIVND in the germline V gene (reference sequence). It was at deep level that the assay was run. For each subset, genomic DNA was distributed in equal portions over several immunoSEQ plates. The data were produced by immunoSEQ multiplex PCR, yet TCRdb's version contains in-frame clones alone and is incomplete. Of roughly 2.5 million clones in the sample, just over 90% were seen once.

The gene calls are TRBV19 and TRBJ2-7; 10 positions match TRBD2. The sequencing input was naive CD4+ T cells sorted from blood. Documented subset: CD45RA+ positively selected. The source is a man aged 18 to 29 in good health. The CDR3 sequence is CASSIKASGGLFSYEQYF. The CDR3, as DNA: TGTGCCAGTAGTATAAAGGCTAGCGGGGGCCTTTTCTCCTACGAGCAGTACTTC.